This T cell receptor beta chain was sequenced for a study of blood T cell repertoires in COVID-19. In the study overall: There were acute and convalescent COVID-19 samples, and they came from the United States, Italy and Spain.

Libraries were prepared by immunoSEQ multiplex PCR; TCRdb keeps only in-frame clonotypes and omits some of them. The sample yields 250,000 or so clones, approximately 80% seen once. The CDR3 spans 13 residues. V lost 5 bases to trimming and J lost 6 bases, with 10 bases between them. CDR1 SGHTA and CDR2 FQGNSA come from the germline V gene. This chain uses TRBV7-2 with TRBJ2-2, with a tentative D call TRBD2 (5 bases). This clonotype was obtained from a man in his forties who had recovered from COVID-19. Source material: peripheral blood. This chain's CDR3 is CASSPILAGELFF. The CDR3, as DNA: TGTGCCAGCAGCCCAATACTAGCCGGGGAGCTGTTTTTT.